This T cell receptor beta chain emerged from a study of T cell repertoires and HLA-DP antigens. Whole-study results and caveats: Pre-culture clonality, approximately 0.04, was far below sorted CD137+ clonality of about 0.4.

The data were produced by immunoSEQ multiplex PCR, yet TCRdb's version contains in-frame clones alone and is incomplete. The table has about 120,000 clones, over 90% seen once. On this clone itself: The antigen remains undetermined. Other DNA sequences in this specimen translate into the identical CDR3.

The length of the CDR3 is 13 residues. V trimming: 5 bases; J trimming: 6 bases; junction bases outside the gene matches: 5. CDR1 is SGHTA and CDR2 is FQGNSA in the germline V gene. Specimen: CD4+ T cells from PBMCs. The receptor was isolated from a woman younger than 35 in good health and CMV-seronegative. The chain has TRBV7-2 and TRBJ2-3, with TRBD1 matching over 7 bases. CDR3: CASSRDRADTQYF. The CDR3 region has the DNA TGTGCCAGCAGCCGTGACAGGGCTGATACGCAGTATTTT.